This entry is about one T cell receptor beta chain. The entry originates in a study of blood T cell repertoires in COVID-19. The overall study: COVID-19 samples collected from the United States, Italy and Spain covered acute and convalescent phases. The cDNA or gDNA used as material had been derived from T cells, B-cell-depleted T cells, or PBMCs.

Methods used by the authors: Reference gene primer amplification gave estimated nucleated cell counts. Sequencing was performed with immunoSEQ multiplex PCR; in TCRdb, only in-frame clones are kept and a portion is missing. The DNA gave D and trimming, while V, J and clone size come from that table. In the table there are 57,000 or so clones, approximately 91% of which are singletons. V lost 2 bases and J 4 bases, leaving 20 bases between the germline ends. The CDR3 is 16 amino acids. Per the germline V gene, CDR1 is SQVTM and CDR2 is ANQGSEA. The origin of this receptor is a woman aged 45-65 years with active or convalescent COVID-19. The J gene is TRBJ1-1, the V gene TRBV29-1; possibly TRBD1 for D (5 bases). The sequenced sample was peripheral blood. The CDR3 reads CSVEFGSWGGATEAFF. The DNA for the CDR3 is TGCAGCGTTGAATTTGGGTCCTGGGGGGGAGCCACTGAAGCTTTCTTT.